These 26 T cell receptor beta chains originate from one sample sequenced in a study of Graves' ophthalmopathy and Graves' hyperthyroidism. Amplified TCR beta CDR3 regions were obtained using RNA transcripts as template. Second-round multiplex PCR came after first-round RT-PCR with HTBI primers. Each CDR3 protein is one row after TCRdb ran MiXCR on the multiplex PCR reads. The sample records 740,000 or so distinct CDR3 sequences, 35% to 50% being singletons. The sample was peripheral blood. The receptors originated from an adult man with Graves' ophthalmopathy.

This clonotype was observed many times. The chain is built from TRBV15 and TRBJ1-6; no reliable D call. Looked up from germline, CDR1 is LNHNV and CDR2 is YYDKDF (reference sequence). The CDR3 totals 12 residues. With 4 bases removed from V and 5 bases from J, the gap between germline ends came to 3 bases. CDR3 in DNA: TGTGCCACCAGCACCCATAATTCACCCCTCCACTTT. Translating it yields CATSTHNSPLHF.

This clonotype appeared a single time. The rearrangement links TRBV24-1 to TRBJ1-5; 12 positions match TRBD1. Germline-derived CDR1 and CDR2 are KGHDR and SFDVKD. There are 13 residues in the CDR3. CDR3 protein: CARGTGGDQPQHF. CDR3 sequence (DNA): TGTGCTAGAGGGACAGGGGGCGATCAGCCCCAGCATTTT.

The chain joins TRBV2 to TRBJ2-5, with 7 bases aligning to TRBD1. The trim removed 5 bases at V and 7 bases at J, leaving 4 bases unmatched. Germline V gene data show CDR1 as SNHLY and CDR2 as FYNNEI. This CDR3 contains 12 residues. CDR3 sequence reads: CASSPTGSTQYF. DNA of the CDR3: TGTGCCAGCAGTCCGACAGGGTCGACCCAGTACTTC.

This rearrangement joins TRBV7-3 to TRBJ2-7; D is perhaps TRBD1 or TRBD2 (6 bases each). Germline CDR1 reads SGHTA; CDR2 reads FQGTGA. There are 19 residues in the CDR3. V lost 0 bases to trimming and J lost 0 bases, with 21 bases between them. The CDR3: CASSLTHARTASVSYEQYF. CDR3 DNA: TGTGCCAGCAGCTTAACTCACGCCAGGACAGCTAGCGTCTCCTACGAGCAGTACTTC.

J is TRBJ1-6 and V is TRBV20-1; a weak D match, TRBD1 (5 bases). V lost 0 bases to trimming and J lost 5 bases, with 8 bases between them. This CDR3 has 14 residues. Germline CDR1 and CDR2: DFQATT and SNEGSKA (reference sequence). The CDR3 DNA is TGCAGTGCTAGAGACAGGGTTAATAATTCACCCCTCCACTTT. Amino acids: CSARDRVNNSPLHF.

DNA of the CDR3: TGTGCCAGTAGTGTCAGGGCCGGCACTGAAGCTTTCTTT. Protein product: CASSVRAGTEAFF. The rearrangement joins TRBV19 to TRBJ1-1; perhaps TRBD1 as D (5 bases). Germline V gene sequence: CDR1 LNHDA, CDR2 SQIVND (reference sequence). Trimming cost V 5 bases and J 4 bases, with 11 bases left between them. CDR3 length equals 13 residues.

V usage is TRBV6-5 and J usage is TRBJ2-5; D is ambiguous. Germline loops: CDR1 MNHEY, CDR2 SVGAGI. V was clipped by 0 bases and J by 4 bases, with 9 bases between them. The CDR3 has 14 amino acids. The CDR3 loop is CASSYSNRIETQYF. In DNA form, the CDR3 reads TGTGCCAGCAGTTACTCCAACAGAATAGAGACCCAGTACTTC.

The rearrangement joins TRBV7-9 to TRBJ1-1, with TRBD1 matching 8 bases. This CDR3 has 15 residues. Germline V CDR1 and CDR2: SEHNR, FQNEAQ (reference sequence). V shed 5 bases, J shed 2 bases, and the junction held 7 bases outside the gene matches. CDR3 loop: CASSATGGLNTEAFF. CDR3 DNA: TGTGCCAGCAGCGCAACAGGGGGGTTAAACACTGAAGCTTTCTTT.

The V and J genes are TRBV28 and TRBJ1-2; D gene ambiguous. The CDR3 totals 11 residues. The germline CDR1 and CDR2 sequences are MDHEN and SYDVKM. V lost 7 bases to trimming and J lost 4 bases, with 7 bases between them. The CDR3 coding sequence is TGTGCCAGCACCTCCCGCTATGGCTACACCTTC. It is translated as CASTSRYGYTF.

Regarding this clonotype: The junction departs from germline at one end; a sequencing error may be responsible. The chain uses TRBV15 and TRBJ2-7; the D gene is possibly TRBD1 (5 bases). Germline V gene lookup returns CDR1 LNHNV and CDR2 YYDKDF (reference sequence). The CDR3 runs 16 residues. The CDR3 DNA follows: TGTGCCACCAGCAGAGGCCAGGGTAGTCCGACCTACGAGCAGTGCTTT. Amino acids: CATSRGQGSPTYEQCF.

The chain uses TRBV29-1 and TRBJ1-1; weak D call: TRBD1 (6 bases). The CDR3 length is 13 residues. V lost 8 bases to trimming and J lost 2 bases, with 15 bases between them. CDR1 and CDR2 (germline): SQVTM, ANQGSEA. This CDR3 reads CSLGAGGNTEAFF. The CDR3 DNA reads as TGCAGCTTAGGAGCGGGGGGCAACACTGAAGCTTTCTTT.

The chain is built from TRBV2 and TRBJ2-6; 9 nucleotides match TRBD1. V was pared by 5 bases and J by 2 bases, with 10 bases of the junction left unmatched. The CDR3 is 18 residues long. Germline V lookup: CDR1 SNHLY, CDR2 FYNNEI. The chain's CDR3 is CASSSYGTGTTGANVLTF. CDR3 coding DNA: TGTGCCAGCAGTTCCTACGGGACAGGGACCACTGGGGCCAACGTCCTGACTTTC.

V and J are TRBV25-1 and TRBJ2-2, with 7 bases identical to TRBD1. Trimming cost V 5 bases and J 2 bases; bases outside gene matches: 11. The germline V gene has CDR1 MGHDK and CDR2 SYGVNS. CDR3 length: 17 residues. The CDR3 region is CASSLSSGTDNTGELFF. Written as DNA, the CDR3 is TGTGCCAGCAGTTTATCCTCCGGGACAGATAACACCGGGGAGCTGTTTTTT.

Many counts were recorded for this clonotype. This sequence joins TRBV25-1 and TRBJ2-2; D gene ambiguous. CDR1 is MGHDK and CDR2 is SYGVNS in the germline V gene. The length of the CDR3 is 12 residues. The V end was cut by 6 bases, the J end by 2 bases, with 4 bases between. The CDR3 nucleotides read TGTGCCAGCAGGGACAACACCGGGGAGCTGTTTTTT. Protein: CASRDNTGELFF.

V is TRBV19 and J is TRBJ1-1; D remains ambiguous. CDR1 LNHDA and CDR2 SQIVND come from the germline V gene (reference sequence). Trimming took off 9 bases at V and 3 bases at J, with 11 bases between the two ends. The CDR3 is 12 residues long. CDR3 loop: CASSYEYTEAFF. The CDR3 region has the DNA TGTGCCAGCAGTTACGAGTACACTGAAGCTTTCTTT.

This clonotype was observed a handful of times. The chain combines TRBV9 with TRBJ2-2; D is uncertain. The CDR3 contains 14 residues. The V gene's germline CDR1 is SGDLS and CDR2 YYNGEE. V lost 5 bases, J lost 2 bases, and 10 bases lay in between. CDR3 sequence (DNA): TGTGCCAGCAGTACAGCTTCTAACACCGGGGAGCTGTTTTTT. Translation: CASSTASNTGELFF.

V gene TRBV10-3 combines with J gene TRBJ1-1, with D maybe TRBD1 (5 bases). Trimming removed 0 bases from V and 1 base from J, with 24 bases in between. Germline values: CDR1 ENHRY, CDR2 SYGVKD. The CDR3 extends over 20 amino acids. The CDR3 loop reads CAISESRGLDALDRNTEAFF. CDR3 DNA: TGTGCCATCAGTGAGTCGAGGGGACTCGACGCCCTCGACAGGAACACTGAAGCTTTCTTT.

About this clonotype: The CDR3 does not end in the conserved phenylalanine or tryptophan, so this is likely a read error. This chain uses TRBV7-6 with TRBJ1-6, with 7 bases matching TRBD1. V gave up 5 bases and J gave up 8 bases; unmatched junction bases: 6. CDR3 size: 14 residues. CDR1 and CDR2 from the germline V gene are SGHVS and FNYEAQ. The CDR3 DNA follows: TGTGCCAGCAGCCCTACTAGGGGGCATTCACCCCTCCACCTT. Translating gives CASSPTRGHSPLHL.

This clonotype was seen ten or more times. This CDR3 is CASSSTVTPQGMFGETQYF. The CDR3 coding sequence is TGTGCCAGCAGCTCCACCGTAACCCCACAGGGGATGTTTGGGGAGACCCAGTACTTC. V usage is TRBV7-2 and J usage is TRBJ2-5; 7 bases map to TRBD1. Per germline, CDR1 SGHTA and CDR2 FQGNSA. The trim removed 4 bases at V and 5 bases at J, leaving 22 bases unmatched. The CDR3 is made up of 19 amino acids.

Comments on this clonotype: A clone one base away is much larger, so this may be a read error. V usage is TRBV7-2 and J usage is TRBJ1-2, with D unresolved. The CDR3 sequence is 13 residues long. Germline V gene data show CDR1 as SGHTA and CDR2 as FQGNSA. V was cut by 6 bases and J by 9 bases, with 17 bases left in between. The CDR3 reads CASRNTVPGSYTF. The CDR3 bases are TGTGCCAGCAGGAATACAGTGCCGGGTAGCTACACCTTC.

This clonotype showed up many times. The chain combines TRBV29-1 with TRBJ1-1; 11 bases map to TRBD1. Germline-derived CDR1 and CDR2 are SQVTM and ANQGSEA. The CDR3 sequence is 16 residues long. V dropped 6 bases and J dropped 0; count of bases not matched to a gene: 9. The CDR3 DNA reads as TGCAGCGTCAGGTCTGGGACAGGGGGTATGAACACTGAAGCTTTCTTT. Translated, it gives CSVRSGTGGMNTEAFF.

This clonotype was counted between two and nine times. The genes are TRBV20-1 and TRBJ2-7; 7 bases match TRBD1. Germline assignment: CDR1 DFQATT and CDR2 SNEGSKA (reference sequence). The CDR3 length is 15 residues. V was clipped by 8 bases and J by 5 bases; unmatched bases: 18. Here the CDR3 DNA reads TGCAGTACCACTGCCGGGACAGACCCTTCCAACGAGCAGTACTTC. Translated, it gives CSTTAGTDPSNEQYF.

The sample holds a few counts of this clonotype. The chain links TRBV7-9 to TRBJ1-5; D not certain. The V end lost 1 base, the J end lost 6 bases, and 10 bases lay between the germline ends. The CDR3 consists of 14 residues. Germline loops: CDR1 SEHNR, CDR2 FQNEAQ (reference sequence). The CDR3 DNA sequence: TGTGCCAGCAGCTTAGATCAGTCGGGTCAGCCCCAGCATTTT. Its protein is CASSLDQSGQPQHF.

CDR3 nucleotides: TGTGCCAGCAGTTCGAGGGTGGGGGTCAAGAACACTGAAGCTTTCTTT. Translating gives CASSSRVGVKNTEAFF. The J gene is TRBJ1-1, the V gene TRBV7-9, with D perhaps TRBD1 (5 bases). Trimming pared 6 bases from V and 1 base from J, leaving 18 bases between. The CDR3 length is 16 residues. Germline loops: CDR1 SEHNR, CDR2 FQNEAQ (reference sequence).

Note on this clonotype: A read error may produce the germline difference seen at one junction end. This sequence joins TRBV15 and TRBJ1-5, with 8 nucleotides matching TRBD1. CDR1 and CDR2 (germline): LNHNV, YYDKDF (reference sequence). The CDR3 has 15 residues. CDR3 in DNA: TGTGCCGCCAGCAGTGTGGACAGGGCAGGGCAGCCCCAGCATTTT. This translates into CAASSVDRAGQPQHF.

This clonotype occurred many times. The chain joins TRBV29-1 to TRBJ1-2; D unresolved. The CDR3 runs to 13 residues. In germline, CDR1 is SQVTM, CDR2 ANQGSEA. The V end lost 3 bases, the J end lost 8 bases, and 16 bases lay between the germline ends. This chain's CDR3 is CSVEVPRRSGYTF. In DNA form, the CDR3 reads TGCAGCGTTGAGGTTCCTCGCCGCTCGGGCTACACCTTC.